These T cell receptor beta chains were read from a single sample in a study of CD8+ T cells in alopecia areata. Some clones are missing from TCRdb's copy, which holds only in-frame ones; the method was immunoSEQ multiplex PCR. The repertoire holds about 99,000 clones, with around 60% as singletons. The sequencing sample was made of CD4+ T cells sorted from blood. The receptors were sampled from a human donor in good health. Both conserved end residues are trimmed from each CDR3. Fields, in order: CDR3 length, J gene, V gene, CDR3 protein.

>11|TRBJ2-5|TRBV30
AWSVGTQGTQY
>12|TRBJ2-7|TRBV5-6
ASSTRTGSYEQY
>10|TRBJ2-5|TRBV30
ARAGGGETQY
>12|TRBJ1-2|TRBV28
ATLDSAPNYGYT
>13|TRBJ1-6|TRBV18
ASSASEGVNSPLH
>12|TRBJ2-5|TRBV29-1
SVDPGQGQETQY
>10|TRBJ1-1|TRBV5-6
ASSYTRTEAF
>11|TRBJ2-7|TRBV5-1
ASRGTGAYEQY
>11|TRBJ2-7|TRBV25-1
ASRLGLSGEQY
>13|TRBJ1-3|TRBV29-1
SVGGRVNSGNTIY
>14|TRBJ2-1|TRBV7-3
ASSSDPVRGRNEQF
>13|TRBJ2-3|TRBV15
ATSRERESTDTQY
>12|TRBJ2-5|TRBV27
ASSFEAKGGTQY
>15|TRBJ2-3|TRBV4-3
ASSQRLAKGSTDTQY
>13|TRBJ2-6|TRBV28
ASSPPGTGANVLT
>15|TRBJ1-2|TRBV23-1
ASSQISTGRPNYGYT
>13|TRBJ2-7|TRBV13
ASTILGQGPYEQY
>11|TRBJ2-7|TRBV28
ASSQGQSYEQY